Included here is one TCR beta chain sequence, with context. This clone's antigen is unknown. No per-base quality is available; no much larger clone lies one base away. Each collaborating institution followed its own protocols to collect whole blood in K2EDTA tubes. Collaborator samples were shipped for TCRbeta analysis as frozen whole blood, isolated PBMCs, or DNA extracted from either sample type. TCRbeta CDR3 regions were amplified from genomic DNA by means of the immunoSEQ Assay, a bias-controlled multiplex PCR. Per the original workflow: Nucleated cell counts per sample were estimated from amplification of reference gene primers within the assay. Sequence reads were collapsed and filtered to measure the absolute abundance of every unique TCRbeta CDR3 rearrangement. For each sample, productive Simpson clonality was calculated as the square root of Simpson's diversity index over productive rearrangements. The clones in this table, taken by TCRdb from immuneACCESS, are in-frame only. Not every clone is retained; where verified, under half of the shortfall comes from an unresolved V gene, and the cause of the rest is unknown. From that table come the V and J calls and clone size; the DNA was used to work out D and trimming. This sample gives about 80,000 clones in total; approximately 88% of them show up just once. The leading ten clones occupy 6.5% to 8.5% of the sample.

This specimen comes from a study of blood T cell repertoires in COVID-19 (dated by TCRdb to about 2020). For the study in its entirety: The collaborator samples originated in the United States, Italy and Spain and spanned the acute and convalescent phases of COVID-19. The repertoires were released in a freely available public database intended as a resource for research on the immune response to SARS-CoV-2. The dataset comprised deeply sampled blood TCRbeta repertoires from subjects exposed to, actively infected with, or recovered from COVID-19. Where HLA class I and class II types were available, the types were taken from metadata supplied by the sample provider, not from assay-based typing. The prospective study material was composed of cDNA or gDNA derived from T cells, B-cell-depleted T cells, or PBMCs. A de-identified subject ID, COVID-19 status, age in years and sex were almost always included in the sample metadata. Samples were obtained from the ongoing ImmuneRACE study (first 160 participants) and from about 1,300 subjects provided by 6 global collaborators. Summary of the overall study and its limitations: How much clinical and demographic metadata was included differed by source and by participant, and the metadata was provided uncurated.

The CDR1 and CDR2 encoded by the germline V gene (reference sequence) are SEHNR and FQNEAQ. V lost 1 base and J lost 7 bases, and the count of bases not matched to a germline gene is 5. Including the terminal cysteine and phenylalanine, the CDR3 comprises 15 residues. The only DNA kept is the CDR3, 45 bases in frame from the first base. Sequenced: peripheral blood. The TCR comes from a woman at least 80 years old with acute or convalescent COVID-19. The sequence is built from TRBV7-9 and TRBJ2-1; 9 bases in the junction line up with TRBD1. Read as DNA, the sequence is TGTGCCAGCAGCTTAGTTGGGACAGGGATGAATGAGCAGTTCTTC. Its translation reads: CASSLVGTGMNEQFF. With the rest looked up from the reference TRBV7-9 and TRBJ2-1 genes rather than sequenced, the full variable domain is DTGVSQNPRHKITKRGQNVTFRCDPISEHNRLYWYRQTLGQGPEFLTYFQNEAQLEKSRLLSDRFSAERPKGSFSTLEIQRTEQGDSAMYLCASSLVGTGMNEQFFGPGTRLTVL.